This T cell receptor beta chain came from a study of shared clonotypes between healthy human individuals. About the research overall: A donor's plate count was three for CD4 naive and three for CD4 memory; CD8 naive had two and CD8 memory one. Findings of the study overall: The researchers took only blood, and tissue repertoires probably look different.

Note on this clone: Its target is unknown.

A roughly 220 ng quantity of DNA, tens of thousands of T cell genomes, went into the sorted-subset replicate PCRs. Repertoires were generated with immunoSEQ multiplex PCR, while TCRdb's copy carries only in-frame clones and drops some. The sample contains 2 million to 2.5 million clones, roughly 95% of which appear only once. The source of this sequence is a man aged 18 to 30 in good health. The sample was naive CD4+ T cells sorted from blood. Subset given: CD45RA+ positively selected.

CDR3 amino acids: CASSLALTGKQSPLHF. DNA for the CDR3: TGTGCCAGCAGCTTAGCGCTTACGGGGAAGCAATCACCCCTCCACTTT. This chain uses TRBV7-9 with TRBJ1-6; D not certain. The CDR3 has 16 residues. Looked up from germline, CDR1 is SEHNR and CDR2 is FQNEAQ (reference sequence). The V gene lost 0 bases and the J gene lost 10 bases, with 16 bases spanning the gap.